The next 23 T cell receptor beta chains were all read from a single sample in a study of blood T cell repertoires in COVID-19. Sequencing was performed with immunoSEQ multiplex PCR; in TCRdb, only in-frame clones are kept and a portion is missing. The table shows 150,000 or so clones, with about 86% occurring only once. The sample consisted of peripheral blood. These receptors originate from a middle-aged man with active or convalescent COVID-19.

This rearrangement joins TRBV9 to TRBJ1-1, with TRBD1 matching 7 bases. CDR3 length: 15 amino acids. J was trimmed by 1 base and V by 9 bases; bases with no gene match: 12. Germline CDR1 reads SGDLS; CDR2 reads YYNGEE. CDR3 sequence: CATSSGDSRNTEAFF. The CDR3 region has the DNA TGTGCCACCTCAAGTGGGGACAGTAGGAACACTGAAGCTTTCTTT.

This chain links TRBV5-1 with TRBJ2-1; TRBD2 matches at 14 bases. The germline CDR1 and CDR2 sequences are SGHRS and YFSETQ. V was clipped by 0 bases and J by 12 bases; unmatched bases: 5. The CDR3 extends over 15 amino acids. The CDR3 DNA reads TGCGCCAGCAGCTTGGGGGCCGGACTAGCGGGGGGGCAGTTCTTC. It codes for CASSLGAGLAGGQFF.

This sequence joins TRBV7-8 and TRBJ1-1; D is uncertain. Germline V gives CDR1 SGHVS, CDR2 FQNEAQ. This CDR3 comprises 12 residues. V gave up 1 base and J gave up 10 bases, with 10 bases separating them. The CDR3 nucleotides are TGTGCCAGCAGCTTAGGAGGCTTGGGAGCTTTCTTT. Protein sequence: CASSLGGLGAFF.

V is TRBV6-5 and J is TRBJ2-1, with a tentative D call TRBD1 (5 bases). Germline V gene sequence: CDR1 MNHEY, CDR2 SVGAGI. The V end lost 7 bases, the J end lost 2 bases, and 15 bases lay between the germline ends. This CDR3 is 15 amino acids long. The CDR3 loop reads CASTLGQGTYNEQFF. As DNA, the CDR3 is TGTGCCAGCACCCTGGGGCAGGGAACCTACAATGAGCAGTTCTTC.

This chain joins TRBV5-1 and TRBJ2-7; TRBD1 matches 7 bases. Germline loops: CDR1 SGHRS, CDR2 YFSETQ. There are 15 residues in the CDR3. J was trimmed by 4 bases and V by 1 base; bases with no gene match: 8. CDR3 DNA sequence: TGCGCCAGCAGCTTGACCGGGACAGAAGATTACGAGCAGTACTTC. Protein product: CASSLTGTEDYEQYF.

The J gene is TRBJ2-1, the V gene TRBV7-9; maybe TRBD2 (6 bases). V was clipped by 5 bases and J by 4 bases, with 15 bases between them. Germline V CDR1 and CDR2: SEHNR, FQNEAQ (reference sequence). The length of the CDR3 is 15 residues. The CDR3 here is CASSPPWRDYNEQFF. For the CDR3, the DNA is TGTGCCAGCAGCCCCCCTTGGAGGGATTACAATGAGCAGTTCTTC.

As DNA, the CDR3 is TGTGCCAGCAGCTTATTAGGGGGAAAAAACATTCAGTACTTC. It is translated as CASSLLGGKNIQYF. The rearrangement joins TRBV11-2 to TRBJ2-4; possibly TRBD1 for D (6 bases). The CDR3 length is 14 residues. The germline V gene encodes CDR1 SGHAT and CDR2 FQNNGV. V lost 2 bases and J lost 4, with 9 bases in between.

The V gene is TRBV4-3, the J gene TRBJ2-3; D perhaps matches TRBD2 (5 bases). Germline V gene sequence: CDR1 LGHNA, CDR2 YSLEER. Trimming removed 1 base at V and 1 base at J, with 12 bases between. The CDR3 loop spans 16 amino acids. The CDR3 here is CASSQASHSGTDTQYF. The CDR3 nucleotides are TGCGCCAGCAGCCAAGCTAGCCATAGCGGCACAGATACGCAGTATTTT.

The V gene is TRBV24-1, the J gene TRBJ2-3, with D possibly matching TRBD2 (5 bases). The V and J ends lost 3 bases and 1 base respectively, with 7 bases between them. This CDR3 contains 14 residues. In germline, CDR1 is KGHDR, CDR2 SFDVKD. The DNA for the CDR3 is TGTGCCACCAGTGATCAGCGGCGCACAGATACGCAGTATTTT. This encodes CATSDQRRTDTQYF.

This clone was seen more than once but under ten times. The gene calls are TRBV15 and TRBJ2-5; D possibly corresponds to TRBD1 (6 bases). This CDR3 has 13 amino acids. Looked up from germline, CDR1 is LNHNV and CDR2 is YYDKDF (reference sequence). V was clipped by 5 bases and J by 4 bases, with 11 bases between them. The CDR3 sequence: CATSPQGGETQYF. Here the CDR3 DNA reads TGTGCCACCAGCCCACAGGGCGGAGAGACCCAGTACTTC.

The V gene is TRBV10-3, the J gene TRBJ1-1, with D possibly TRBD1 on 5 matching bases. The CDR3 sequence is 13 residues long. The germline gives CDR1 ENHRY, CDR2 SYGVKD. The germline V and J ends were trimmed by 2 bases and 5 bases, with 9 bases remaining between them. CDR3 residues: CAISEKRGTEAFF. The CDR3, as DNA: TGTGCCATCAGTGAGAAAAGGGGTACTGAAGCTTTCTTT.

Here the CDR3 reads CATSDADRGDTEAFF. Here the CDR3 DNA reads TGTGCCACCAGTGACGCCGACAGGGGCGATACTGAAGCTTTCTTT. The J gene is TRBJ1-1, the V gene TRBV24-1; 8 bases line up with TRBD1. The CDR3 totals 15 residues. Trimming took 4 bases from V and 5 from J; bases not matched to a gene: 8. CDR1 and CDR2 (germline): KGHDR, SFDVKD.

The chain links TRBV6-1 to TRBJ1-2; D is uncertain. V lost 2 bases to trimming and J lost 4 bases, with 5 bases between them. Germline values: CDR1 MNHNS, CDR2 SASEGT. The CDR3 consists of 12 residues. CDR3 coding DNA: TGTGCCAGCAGTGAACTGCGCTATGGCTACACCTTC. This encodes CASSELRYGYTF.

The chain combines TRBV18 with TRBJ2-3; 9 bases map to TRBD2. V trimming: 2 bases; J trimming: 2 bases; junction bases outside the gene matches: 5. Germline V gene sequence: CDR1 KGHSH, CDR2 LQKENI. This CDR3 has 16 amino acids. Here the CDR3 reads CASSPTAGGDTDTQYF. DNA for the CDR3: TGTGCCAGCTCACCAACCGCGGGAGGGGACACAGATACGCAGTATTTT.

This clone occurred once. The gene calls are TRBV25-1 and TRBJ1-3, with 7 bases matching TRBD1. V lost 1 base and J lost 0; bases outside the gene matches: 9. The CDR3 loop spans 18 amino acids. Per the germline V gene, CDR1 is MGHDK and CDR2 is SYGVNS. The DNA for the CDR3 is TGTGCCAGCAGTGAATTCGGTGGGGCAGGGGGCTCTGGAAACACCATATATTTT. It codes for CASSEFGGAGGSGNTIYF.

V and J are TRBV6-5 and TRBJ1-1; a possible D gene is TRBD1 (5 bases). This CDR3 contains 15 residues. The ends were cut back, 6 bases at V and 4 bases at J, with 18 bases in the middle. CDR1 is MNHEY, CDR2 SVGAGI, per germline. Here the CDR3 DNA reads TGTGCCAGCAGAGCAGAAGGGGCAAGGGGCACTGAAGCTTTCTTT. This encodes CASRAEGARGTEAFF.

This clone was recorded a few times. J is TRBJ2-7 and V is TRBV5-1; TRBD1 aligns across 7 bases. CDR1 and CDR2 from the germline V gene are SGHRS and YFSETQ. CDR3 length: 11 amino acids. V lost 7 bases to trimming and J lost 4 bases; unmatched junction nucleotides: 2. CDR3 loop: CASQGEYEQYF. The CDR3 DNA sequence: TGCGCCAGCCAGGGGGAGTACGAGCAGTACTTC.

This chain connects TRBV7-2 to TRBJ1-1; 9 bases map to TRBD1. V lost 6 bases to trimming and J lost 4 bases; unmatched junction nucleotides: 9. The germline gives CDR1 SGHTA, CDR2 FQGNSA. The CDR3 spans 15 residues. CDR3 sequence (DNA): TGTGCCAGCAGTCTAACCGGGACAGGGTCCACTGAAGCTTTCTTT. It specifies CASSLTGTGSTEAFF.

This clone was seen only a few times. The V gene is TRBV7-3, the J gene TRBJ2-1, with 8 bases fitting TRBD1. This CDR3 has 15 residues. The J segment lost 5 bases and the V segment lost 4 bases, leaving 7 bases of the junction unmatched. Germline CDR1 and CDR2: SGHTA and FQGTGA. The CDR3 sequence: CASSSGTGAHNEQFF. The CDR3 nucleotides are TGTGCCAGCAGCTCCGGGACAGGAGCACACAATGAGCAGTTCTTC.

This sequence joins TRBV11-3 and TRBJ2-7, with D unresolved. Looked up from germline, CDR1 is SGHNT and CDR2 is YENEEA. The length of the CDR3 is 13 residues. With 5 bases removed from V and 1 base from J, the gap between germline ends came to 9 bases. In DNA, the CDR3 is TGTGCCAGCAGCATCACAGTATCCTACGAGCAGTACTTC. Translation: CASSITVSYEQYF.

The rearrangement uses TRBV6-5 and TRBJ1-6; D is ambiguous. V lost 11 bases and J 7 bases, leaving 15 bases between the germline ends. This CDR3 contains 13 residues. Per the germline V gene, CDR1 is MNHEY and CDR2 is SVGAGI. The CDR3 coding sequence is TGTGCCTCAAACGGGGTACTCAATTCACCCCTCCACTTT. Encoded protein: CASNGVLNSPLHF.

The rearrangement uses TRBV29-1 and TRBJ2-1, with 10 bases aligning to TRBD1. The CDR3 contains 16 residues. Trimming at V came to 2 bases and at J to 7 bases, leaving 11 bases not matched to a gene. Germline values: CDR1 SQVTM, CDR2 ANQGSEA. Written as DNA, the CDR3 is TGCAGCGTTGAAATCTTCGGACAGGGGGGGAGGAATGAGCAGTTCTTC. It is translated as CSVEIFGQGGRNEQFF.

This clone was detected a few times. The chain combines TRBV27 with TRBJ1-6; D perhaps matches TRBD1 (6 bases). In germline, CDR1 is MNHEY, CDR2 SMNVEV (reference sequence). This CDR3 comprises 16 residues. Trimming took 0 bases from V and 7 from J, leaving 13 bases between them. Here the CDR3 reads CASSLSVGGANSPLHF. Here the CDR3 DNA reads TGTGCCAGCAGTTTATCCGTAGGGGGGGCAAATTCACCCCTCCACTTT.